The TCR beta chain under discussion was sequenced for a study of T-cell reconstitution after alpha-beta-depleted transplantation in children. During its preparation, the TCRbeta library received unique molecular identifiers. Via MiXCR, TCRdb re-called the PCR reads, giving one row per CDR3 protein. The data contain around 700,000 distinct CDR3 sequences, around 12% of them singletons. The CDR3 has 15 amino acids. Germline CDR1 is GTSNPN and CDR2 is SVGIG (reference sequence). The V and J ends lost 6 bases and 0 bases, in that order; junction bases with no gene match: 8. The V call is TRBV30, the J call TRBJ2-1, with 7 bases that match TRBD2. The sequences come from PBMCs, collected before TCRalphabeta/CD19-depleted stem cell transplant. The sequence came from a girl aged 2 to 10 with congenital amegakaryocytic thrombocytopenia, due to receive a stem cell transplant. CDR3 sequence: CACLAASSSYNEQFF. The CDR3 nucleotides read TGTGCCTGCCTAGCGGCCTCGAGCTCCTACAATGAGCAGTTCTTC.